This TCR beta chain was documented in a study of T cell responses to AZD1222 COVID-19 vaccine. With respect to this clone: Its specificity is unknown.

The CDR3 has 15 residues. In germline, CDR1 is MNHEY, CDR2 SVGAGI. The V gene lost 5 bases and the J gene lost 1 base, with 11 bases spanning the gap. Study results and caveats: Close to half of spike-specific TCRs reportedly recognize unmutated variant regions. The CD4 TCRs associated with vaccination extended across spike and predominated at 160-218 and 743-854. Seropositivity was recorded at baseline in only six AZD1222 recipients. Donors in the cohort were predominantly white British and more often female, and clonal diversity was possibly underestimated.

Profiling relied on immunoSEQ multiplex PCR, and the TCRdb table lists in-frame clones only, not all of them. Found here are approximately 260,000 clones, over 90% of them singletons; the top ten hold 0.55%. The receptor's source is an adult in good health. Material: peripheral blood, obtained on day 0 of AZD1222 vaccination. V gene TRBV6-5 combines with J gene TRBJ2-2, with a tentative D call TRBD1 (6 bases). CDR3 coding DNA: TGTGCCAGCAGTCCGGGACACTTGAACACCGGGGAGCTGTTTTTT. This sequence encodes CASSPGHLNTGELFF.